Below, one T cell receptor (beta chain) is given with its context. Here immunoSEQ multiplex PCR was the method, and the copy in TCRdb shows in-frame clones only, minus some. The table has 250,000 to 350,000 clones, 75% to 90% seen once; the top ten hold roughly 0.92%. The record originates from a study of blood T cell repertoires in COVID-19. Looking at the study overall: COVID-19 samples from acute and convalescent phases originated in the United States, Italy and Spain.

Germline V gene data show CDR1 as SGHRS and CDR2 as YFSETQ. CDR3 length: 15 amino acids. Trimming left V 2 bases short and J 7 bases short, with 19 bases between. The TCR comes from a woman between 40 and 55 years old who had recovered from COVID-19. Sequences were obtained from peripheral blood. The chain recombines TRBV5-1 with TRBJ2-7; D might be TRBD2 (5 bases). The CDR3 reads CASSFVVTETGEQYF. DNA for the CDR3: TGCGCCAGCAGCTTCGTGGTAACTGAGACGGGGGAGCAGTACTTC.